The 27 T cell receptor beta chains in this list originate from one sample, sequenced in a study of CD8+ T cells in alopecia areata. Reverse transcription of extracted RNA yielded cDNA, which provided the sequencing template. Assay: immunoSEQ multiplex PCR; the TCRdb copy retains only in-frame clones and omits some. The sample contains 42,000 or so clones, roughly 92% of which appear only once. The treatment: oral pan-JAK inhibitor, 5-10 mg twice daily. The material was CD8+ T cells sorted from blood, obtained at week 24, from a patient treated with tofacitinib. The origin of the receptors is a human donor with alopecia areata.

The chain links TRBV6-4 to TRBJ2-6; 7 nucleotides match TRBD2. Germline trimming cut 6 bases from V and 2 bases from J; bases unmatched to any gene: 7. The CDR3 covers 16 residues. Germline V gene data show CDR1 as MRHNA and CDR2 as SNTAGT. DNA for the CDR3: TGTGCCAGCAGCCCGGGGGGAGGGGCTGGGGCCAACGTCCTGACTTTC. This codes for CASSPGGGAGANVLTF.

The J gene is TRBJ2-1, the V gene TRBV6-5; 8 bases are a match to TRBD2. Germline V gives CDR1 MNHEY, CDR2 SVGAGI. The CDR3 extends over 14 amino acids. V lost 6 bases and J lost 5; bases outside the gene matches: 6. CDR3 coding DNA: TGTGCCAGCAGCGGGGGGGCCCCGAACAATGAGCAGTTCTTC. Translating gives CASSGGAPNNEQFF.

This clone was detected once. V is TRBV27 and J is TRBJ2-7; 7 positions match TRBD1. The trim removed 5 bases at V and 4 bases at J, leaving 11 bases unmatched. This CDR3 is 15 amino acids long. CDR1 and CDR2 (germline): MNHEY, SMNVEV (reference sequence). CDR3 DNA sequence: TGTGCCAGCAGTGAGGCTTGGGACAGACGTTACGAGCAGTACTTC. Protein product: CASSEAWDRRYEQYF.

This clone was picked up one time. The gene calls are TRBV7-9 and TRBJ2-7; D remains unclear. Looked up from germline, CDR1 is SEHNR and CDR2 is FQNEAQ (reference sequence). V lost 2 bases and J 6 bases, leaving 14 bases between the germline ends. The CDR3 is 14 amino acids. CDR3 loop: CASSLNSLLGEQYF. The CDR3 nucleotides read TGTGCCAGCAGCTTAAATAGCCTTCTGGGCGAGCAGTACTTC. Together with reference TRBV7-9 and TRBJ2-7, the CDR3 gives the full variable domain: DTGVSQNPRHKITKRGQNVTFRCDPISEHNRLYWYRQTLGQGPEFLTYFQNEAQLEKSRLLSDRFSAERPKGSFSTLEIQRTEQGDSAMYLCASSLNSLLGEQYFGPGTRLTVT.

J is TRBJ2-2 and V is TRBV7-3; TRBD2 matches at 9 bases. V shed 4 bases, J shed 7 bases, and the junction held 4 bases outside the gene matches. In germline, CDR1 is SGHTA, CDR2 FQGTGA. The CDR3 totals 14 residues. In nucleotides, the CDR3 is TGTGCCAGCAGCTCCCTAGCGGGGAACGGGGAGCTGTTTTTT. Translated: CASSSLAGNGELFF.

The chain couples TRBV23-1 to TRBJ2-2, with 9 bases identical to TRBD1. TRBV23-1 is an ORF, and what it does is uncertain. J gave up 5 bases and V 6 bases, and 19 bases lay outside the gene matches. This CDR3 comprises 19 residues. The CDR3 coding sequence is TGCGCCAGCAGCTGGCCCGGGACAGGGCGTAGGGCGAGGACCGGGGAGCTGTTTTTT. This sequence encodes CASSWPGTGRRARTGELFF.

The chain combines TRBV7-2 with TRBJ2-1, with TRBD2 as a possible D gene (7 bases). From germline, CDR1 is SGHTA and CDR2 FQGNSA. The CDR3 covers 14 residues. Trimming took off 4 bases at V and 9 bases at J, with 16 bases between the two ends. Here the CDR3 DNA reads TGTGCCAGCAGCTCAATGGCGGGGGCGGGTGAGCAGTTCTTC. It translates to CASSSMAGAGEQFF.

This clone came up once. The V gene is TRBV27, the J gene TRBJ2-3, with TRBD2 matching over 7 bases. With 6 bases clipped from V and 0 bases from J, the junction kept 6 bases outside the gene matches. The CDR3 runs to 15 residues. Germline CDR1 MNHEY, CDR2 SMNVEV (reference sequence). The CDR3 DNA is TGTGCCAGCAGGTGGGCGGGGGTGAGCACAGATACGCAGTATTTT. Translation: CASRWAGVSTDTQYF.

The V and J genes are TRBV28 and TRBJ2-7; 8 nucleotides agree with TRBD1. Germline V gene sequence: CDR1 MDHEN, CDR2 SYDVKM. CDR3 length: 12 residues. The V and J ends lost 3 bases and 6 bases, in that order; junction bases with no gene match: 1. The CDR3 region has the DNA TGTGCCAGCAGTTTCGACAGGGGCGAGCAGTACTTC. Its protein is CASSFDRGEQYF.

J is TRBJ2-7 and V is TRBV7-3; D gene ambiguous. The CDR3 has 13 amino acids. Deletions cut 4 bases from V and 1 base from J, with 8 bases between. The germline V gene has CDR1 SGHTA and CDR2 FQGTGA. As DNA, the CDR3 is TGTGCCAGCAGCTCTGGAGTTTCCTACGAGCAGTACTTC. Its translation: CASSSGVSYEQYF. The variable domain in full, with the rest retrieved from reference TRBV7-3 and TRBJ2-7, is GAGVSQTPSNKVTEKGKYVELRCDPISGHTALYWYRQSLGQGPEFLIYFQGTGAADDSGLPNDRFFAVRPEGSVSTLKIQRTERGDSAVYLCASSSGVSYEQYFGPGTRLTVT.

This chain joins TRBV14 and TRBJ2-1; 8 bases are shared with TRBD2. With 4 bases clipped from V and 7 bases from J, the junction kept 9 bases outside the gene matches. The CDR3 totals 15 residues. Germline CDR1 SGHDN, CDR2 FVKESK. CDR3 amino acids: CASSPAQAGANEQFF. As DNA, the CDR3 is TGTGCCAGCAGCCCCGCCCAAGCGGGGGCGAATGAGCAGTTCTTC.

V and J are TRBV27 and TRBJ2-3, with D possibly being TRBD1 (6 bases). Per the germline V gene, CDR1 is MNHEY and CDR2 is SMNVEV (reference sequence). The ends were cut back, 3 bases at V and 1 base at J, with 11 bases in the middle. The length of the CDR3 is 15 residues. CDR3 region: CASSFAKGGTDTQYF. CDR3 in DNA: TGTGCCAGCAGTTTCGCAAAGGGGGGCACAGATACGCAGTATTTT.

V usage is TRBV30 and J usage is TRBJ2-1; 11 nucleotides align to TRBD2. The CDR3 totals 16 residues. The J segment lost 5 bases and the V segment lost 1 base, leaving 7 bases of the junction unmatched. Per germline, CDR1 GTSNPN and CDR2 SVGIG (reference sequence). CDR3 coding DNA: TGTGCCTGGAGTGGAACATTAGCGGGGGGGAACAATGAGCAGTTCTTC. It codes for CAWSGTLAGGNNEQFF.

Comments on this clone: Distinct nucleotide sequences in the sample also encode this CDR3. The chain uses TRBV4-3 and TRBJ2-7, with D tentatively TRBD1 or TRBD2 (5 bases each). Looked up from germline, CDR1 is LGHNA and CDR2 is YSLEER. CDR3 length equals 14 residues. Trimming cost V 0 bases and J 4 bases, with 10 bases left between them. The CDR3, as DNA: TGCGCCAGCAGCCAAGATATGGGGGTTTACGAGCAGTACTTC. Translation gives CASSQDMGVYEQYF.

This clone was detected once. The chain has TRBV4-1 and TRBJ2-3, with a weak D call TRBD1 (5 bases). CDR3 length: 16 amino acids. The germline gives CDR1 MGHRA, CDR2 YSYEKL. Trimming pared 0 bases from V and 2 bases from J, leaving 12 bases between. The chain's CDR3 is CASSQDDSPYTDTQYF. In DNA form, the CDR3 reads TGCGCCAGCAGCCAAGATGACAGTCCCTACACAGATACGCAGTATTTT.

This chain joins TRBV30 and TRBJ2-7, with D possibly being TRBD1 (6 bases). The germline V gene has CDR1 GTSNPN and CDR2 SVGIG (reference sequence). The CDR3 consists of 14 residues. With 2 bases removed from V and 2 bases from J, the gap between germline ends came to 13 bases. CDR3 sequence: CAWSFTGRTYEQYF. The CDR3 nucleotides are TGTGCCTGGAGTTTTACAGGGCGGACCTACGAGCAGTACTTC.

The V and J genes are TRBV23-1 and TRBJ2-2; no firm D call. TRBV23-1 is an ORF, and what it does is uncertain. Trimming took 5 bases from V and 5 from J, leaving 15 bases between them. The CDR3 runs 15 residues. CDR3: CASSSDETRTGELFF. In DNA, the CDR3 is TGCGCCAGCAGTTCGGACGAAACGAGGACCGGGGAGCTGTTTTTT.

CDR3 nucleotide sequence: TGTGCCAGCAGGGGGACTAGCGGGGAGCCCACAGATACGCAGTATTTT. This codes for CASRGTSGEPTDTQYF. The chain joins TRBV7-9 to TRBJ2-3, with TRBD2 matching 13 bases. The CDR3 is made up of 16 amino acids. With V trimmed by 6 bases and J by 2 bases, 5 bases remained unmatched. Germline V gene sequence: CDR1 SEHNR, CDR2 FQNEAQ (reference sequence).

The gene calls are TRBV6-5 and TRBJ2-2; a possible D gene is TRBD2 (6 bases). The CDR3 covers 12 residues. Germline V lookup: CDR1 MNHEY, CDR2 SVGAGI. The V end lost 10 bases, the J end lost 2 bases, and 8 bases lay between the germline ends. The CDR3 coding sequence is TGTGCCACCGGGAGTAACACCGGGGAGCTGTTTTTT. It encodes CATGSNTGELFF.

The CDR3 region is CASSDPRGFSIQYF. CDR3 DNA: TGTGCCAGCAGTGACCCCAGGGGGTTCAGCATTCAGTACTTC. The chain uses TRBV6-1 and TRBJ2-4; 7 bases line up with TRBD1. After removal of 3 bases from V and 9 bases from J, the junction contained 8 bases not matched to a gene. The CDR3 runs 14 residues. From germline, CDR1 is MNHNS and CDR2 SASEGT.

V and J are TRBV28 and TRBJ2-7; 7 nucleotides agree with TRBD1. V lost 6 bases to trimming and J lost 1 base; unmatched junction nucleotides: 12. The CDR3 runs 16 residues. The germline V gene encodes CDR1 MDHEN and CDR2 SYDVKM. The CDR3 region is CASSYQDRAVSYEQYF. In nucleotides, the CDR3 is TGTGCCAGCAGCTACCAAGACAGGGCGGTGTCCTACGAGCAGTACTTC. Full variable domain (remainder filled in from reference TRBV28 and TRBJ2-7): DVKVTQSSRYLVKRTGEKVFLECVQDMDHENMFWYRQDPGLGLRLIYFSYDVKMKEKGDIPEGYSVSREKKERFSLILESASTNQTSMYLCASSYQDRAVSYEQYFGPGTRLTVT.

The rearrangement uses TRBV27 and TRBJ2-7, with TRBD1 matching 10 bases. CDR3 length equals 14 residues. Germline assignment: CDR1 MNHEY and CDR2 SMNVEV (reference sequence). Trimming took 7 bases from V and 4 from J; bases not matched to a gene: 7. The CDR3 DNA reads as TGTGCCAGCACCTGGACAGGGGGAAGATACGAGCAGTACTTC. Its protein product is CASTWTGGRYEQYF.

The gene calls are TRBV6-1 and TRBJ2-7; a weak D match, TRBD2 (6 bases). Trimming left V 10 bases short and J 5 bases short, with 21 bases between. Germline V lookup: CDR1 MNHNS, CDR2 SASEGT. The CDR3 is 14 amino acids. CDR3 residues: CAIHSGVPVHEQYF. The CDR3, as DNA: TGTGCCATCCATTCGGGGGTTCCGGTCCACGAGCAGTACTTC.

This clone has just one count. The rearrangement joins TRBV7-3 to TRBJ2-1; D possibly corresponds to TRBD2 (5 bases). Between the trimmed V and J ends, which lost 5 bases and 4 bases, there was a span of 9 bases. The CDR3 sequence is 13 residues long. Germline assignment: CDR1 SGHTA and CDR2 FQGTGA. The CDR3 loop reads CASSPPGYNEQFF. Here the CDR3 DNA reads TGTGCCAGCAGCCCCCCGGGATACAATGAGCAGTTCTTC.

The J gene is TRBJ2-1, the V gene TRBV14; 9 bases line up with TRBD1. There are 15 residues in the CDR3. The germline V gene has CDR1 SGHDN and CDR2 FVKESK. After removal of 6 bases from V and 4 bases from J, the junction contained 7 bases not matched to a gene. This chain's CDR3 is CASSNRDREYNEQFF. In DNA, the CDR3 is TGTGCCAGCAGTAACCGGGACAGGGAGTACAATGAGCAGTTCTTC.

This clone was seen just once. The V call is TRBV6-1, the J call TRBJ2-7; possible D gene TRBD1, 5 bases. V was trimmed by 1 base and J by 5 bases, leaving 12 bases between them. Germline CDR1 MNHNS, CDR2 SASEGT. The CDR3 has 14 residues. CDR3 sequence: CASSEENRLHEQYF. Here the CDR3 DNA reads TGTGCCAGCAGTGAAGAGAACAGGTTACACGAGCAGTACTTC.

With regard to this clone: This sample also contains other DNA sequences that code for the same CDR3. This rearrangement joins TRBV9 to TRBJ2-5, with D maybe TRBD1 (6 bases). This CDR3 has 15 residues. V lost 2 bases to trimming and J lost 2 bases, with 13 bases between them. The germline CDR1 and CDR2 sequences are SGDLS and YYNGEE. DNA of the CDR3: TGTGCCAGCAGCGTGGGGGCAGCCGCACAAGAGACCCAGTACTTC. Protein product: CASSVGAAAQETQYF.